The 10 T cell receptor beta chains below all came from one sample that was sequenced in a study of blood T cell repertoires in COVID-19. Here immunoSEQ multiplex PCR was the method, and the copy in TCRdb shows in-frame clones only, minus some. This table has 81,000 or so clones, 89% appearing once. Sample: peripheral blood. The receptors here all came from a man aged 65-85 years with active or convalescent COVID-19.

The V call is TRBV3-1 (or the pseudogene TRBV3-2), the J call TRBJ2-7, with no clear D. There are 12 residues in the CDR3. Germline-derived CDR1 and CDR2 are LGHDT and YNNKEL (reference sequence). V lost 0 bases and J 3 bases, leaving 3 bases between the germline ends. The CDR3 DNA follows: TGTGCCAGCAGCCAAGACAACTACGAGCAGTACTTC. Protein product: CASSQDNYEQYF.

CDR3 nucleotides: TGTGCCAGCAGTGAGTTTGAGGGGGGGCCAGAAAACATTCAGTACTTC. Amino acids: CASSEFEGGPENIQYF. The chain recombines TRBV2 with TRBJ2-4; a possible D gene is TRBD2 (7 bases). The germline V and J ends were trimmed by 3 bases and 5 bases, with 17 bases remaining between them. Germline CDR1 SNHLY, CDR2 FYNNEI. The CDR3 length is 16 residues.

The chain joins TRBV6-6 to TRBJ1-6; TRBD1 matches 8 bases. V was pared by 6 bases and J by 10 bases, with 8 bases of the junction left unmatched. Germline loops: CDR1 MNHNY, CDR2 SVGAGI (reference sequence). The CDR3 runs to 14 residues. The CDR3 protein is CASSQTGDGSPLHF. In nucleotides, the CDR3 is TGTGCCAGCAGCCAGACAGGGGATGGATCACCCCTCCACTTT.

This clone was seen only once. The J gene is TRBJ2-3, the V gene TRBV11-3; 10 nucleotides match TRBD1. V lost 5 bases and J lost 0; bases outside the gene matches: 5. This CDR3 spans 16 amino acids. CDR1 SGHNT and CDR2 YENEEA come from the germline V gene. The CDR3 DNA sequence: TGTGCCAGCAGCGCCGGGGACAGGGGAAGCACAGATACGCAGTATTTT. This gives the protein CASSAGDRGSTDTQYF.

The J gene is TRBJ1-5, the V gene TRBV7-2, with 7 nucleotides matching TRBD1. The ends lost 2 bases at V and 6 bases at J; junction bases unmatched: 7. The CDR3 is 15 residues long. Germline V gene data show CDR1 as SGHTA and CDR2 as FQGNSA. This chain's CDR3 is CASSLQKGGGQPQHF. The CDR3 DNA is TGTGCCAGCAGCTTACAAAAAGGGGGCGGTCAGCCCCAGCATTTT.

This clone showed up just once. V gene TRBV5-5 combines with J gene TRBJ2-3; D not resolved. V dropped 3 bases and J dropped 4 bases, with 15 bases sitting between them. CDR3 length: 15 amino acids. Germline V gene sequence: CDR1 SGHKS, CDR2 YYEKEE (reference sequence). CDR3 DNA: TGTGCCAGCAGCTCCTACACCGGTGACTCAGATACGCAGTATTTT. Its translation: CASSSYTGDSDTQYF.

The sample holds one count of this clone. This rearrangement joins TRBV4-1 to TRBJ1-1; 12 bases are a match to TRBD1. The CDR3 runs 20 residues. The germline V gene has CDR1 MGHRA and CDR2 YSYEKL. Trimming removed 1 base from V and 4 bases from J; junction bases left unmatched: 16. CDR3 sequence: CASSQVPGQGARLLGTEAFF. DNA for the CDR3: TGCGCCAGCAGCCAAGTCCCGGGACAGGGGGCAAGGCTCCTGGGCACTGAAGCTTTCTTT.

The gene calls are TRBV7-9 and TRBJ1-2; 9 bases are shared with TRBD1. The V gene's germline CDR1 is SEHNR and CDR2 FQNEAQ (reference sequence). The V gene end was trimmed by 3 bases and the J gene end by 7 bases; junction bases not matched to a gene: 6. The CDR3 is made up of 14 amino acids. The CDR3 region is CASSFRGQGGGYTF. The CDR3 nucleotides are TGTGCCAGCAGCTTCCGGGGACAGGGCGGTGGCTACACCTTC.

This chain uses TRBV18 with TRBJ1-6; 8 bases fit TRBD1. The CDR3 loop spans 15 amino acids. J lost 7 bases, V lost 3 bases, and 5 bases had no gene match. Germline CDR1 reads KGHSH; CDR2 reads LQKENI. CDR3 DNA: TGTGCCAGCTCACCTTCAGGACAGGGCAATTCACCCCTCCACTTT. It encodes CASSPSGQGNSPLHF.

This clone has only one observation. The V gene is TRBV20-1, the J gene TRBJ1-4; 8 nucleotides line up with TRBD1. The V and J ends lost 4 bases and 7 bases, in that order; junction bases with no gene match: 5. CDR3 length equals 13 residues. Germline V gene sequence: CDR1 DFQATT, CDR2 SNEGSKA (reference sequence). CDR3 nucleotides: TGCAGTGCTACTGACAGGGGTGTTGAAAAACTGTTTTTT. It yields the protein CSATDRGVEKLFF.